The clone carrying this T cell receptor beta chain has a single count. Its antigen is currently unknown. The junction had 10 bases not matched to a gene; V was cut back by 5 bases and J by 7 bases. Germline V CDR1 and CDR2: MDHEN, SYDVKM. The CDR3 runs 16 residues. Sample treatment: 19 received Ad26.COV2.S at low or high dose, single or two shots; 5 received placebo; per-sample allocation not given. After the first vaccine or placebo injection, samples were drawn on day 63. Adults aged 18-55 years in Boston included the donor. Only in-frame clones appear in the TCRdb table, and some are missing; sequencing was by immunoSEQ multiplex PCR. The repertoire holds hundreds of thousands of clones, with roughly 84% as singletons. This sample was included in a study of Ad26.COV2.S vaccination and SARS-CoV-2 variants. Study overall: The donor belonged to the COV1001 Ad26.COV2.S trial arm. Doses of Ad26.COV2.S were injected into muscle once or twice, 56 days apart.

Study-wide results and caveats: Recipients of vaccine and of placebo showed similar breadth of their non-spike TCR repertoires.

Specimen: peripheral blood, collected in a trial of Ad26.COV2.S vaccine versus placebo. The receptor was isolated from a person between 18 and 65 years old who received the Ad26.COV2.S COVID-19 vaccine or a placebo. This chain links TRBV28 with TRBJ2-1; 11 bases are shared with TRBD2. CDR3 sequence reads: CASSTPLAGVRNEQFF. The CDR3 DNA sequence: TGTGCCAGCAGTACCCCACTAGCGGGAGTGCGGAATGAGCAGTTCTTC.